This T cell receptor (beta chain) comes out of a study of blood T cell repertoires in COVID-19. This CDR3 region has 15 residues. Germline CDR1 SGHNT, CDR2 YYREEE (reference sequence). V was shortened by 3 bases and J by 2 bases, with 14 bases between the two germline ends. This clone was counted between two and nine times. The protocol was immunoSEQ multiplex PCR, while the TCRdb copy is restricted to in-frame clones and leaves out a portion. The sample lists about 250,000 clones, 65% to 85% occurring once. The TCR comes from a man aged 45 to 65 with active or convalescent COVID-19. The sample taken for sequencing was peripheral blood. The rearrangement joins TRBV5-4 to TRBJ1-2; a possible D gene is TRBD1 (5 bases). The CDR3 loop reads CASSSGTAANYGYTF. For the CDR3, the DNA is TGTGCCAGCAGCTCCGGGACTGCTGCAAACTATGGCTACACCTTC.